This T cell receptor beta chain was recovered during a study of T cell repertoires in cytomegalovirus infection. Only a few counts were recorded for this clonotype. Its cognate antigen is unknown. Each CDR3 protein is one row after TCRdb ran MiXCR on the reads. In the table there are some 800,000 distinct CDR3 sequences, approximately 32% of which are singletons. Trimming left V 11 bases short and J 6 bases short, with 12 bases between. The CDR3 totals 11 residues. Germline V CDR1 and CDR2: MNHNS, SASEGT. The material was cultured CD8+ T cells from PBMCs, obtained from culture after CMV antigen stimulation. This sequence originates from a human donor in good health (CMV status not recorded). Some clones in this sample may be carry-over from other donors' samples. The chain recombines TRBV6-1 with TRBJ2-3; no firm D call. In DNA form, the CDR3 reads TGTGCCGGATCGCAAGGGGATACGCAGTATTTT. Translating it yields CAGSQGDTQYF.